Presented here are 8 T cell receptor beta chains from one specimen sequenced in a study of blood T cell repertoires in COVID-19. Assay: immunoSEQ multiplex PCR; the TCRdb copy retains only in-frame clones and omits some. Here the sample spans about 270,000 clones, approximately 90% being singletons. Material: PBMCs or T cells enriched from blood (not recorded which). These receptor sequences come from a man aged 40-55 years who had been exposed to COVID-19.

J is TRBJ1-1 and V is TRBV11-2; no clear D gene. Trimming pared 3 bases from V and 5 bases from J, leaving 7 bases between. The CDR3 length is 12 residues. Germline loops: CDR1 SGHAT, CDR2 FQNNGV. The CDR3 DNA follows: TGTGCCAGCAGCTTCCGGGAGACTGAAGCTTTCTTT. This codes for CASSFRETEAFF.

The V gene is TRBV10-2, the J gene TRBJ2-2; 11 bases map to TRBD1. CDR1 WSHSY and CDR2 SAAADI come from the germline V gene. This CDR3 is built from 18 residues. Trimming took 10 bases from V and 1 from J; bases not matched to a gene: 14. The CDR3 coding sequence is TGCGCCACTATCCTGGAGGACAGGGGGCTCGGGAACACCGGGGAGCTGTTTTTT. It specifies CATILEDRGLGNTGELFF.

The V call is TRBV19, the J call TRBJ1-5, with TRBD1 as a possible D gene (5 bases). V dropped 7 bases and J dropped 0 bases, with 19 bases sitting between them. CDR1 is LNHDA, CDR2 SQIVND, per germline (reference sequence). The CDR3 has 17 residues. The CDR3 sequence is CASTGGRSYNSNQPQHF. CDR3 coding DNA: TGTGCCAGTACGGGGGGACGTTCTTATAATAGCAATCAGCCCCAGCATTTT.

CDR3 amino acids: CASSGERTGEGYTF. DNA for the CDR3: TGTGCCAGCTCAGGAGAAAGGACAGGGGAAGGCTACACCTTC. The chain couples TRBV18 to TRBJ1-2; 9 bases agree with TRBD1. This CDR3 is built from 14 residues. Germline V gene lookup returns CDR1 KGHSH and CDR2 LQKENI. The trim removed 5 bases at V and 8 bases at J, leaving 9 bases unmatched.

The chain has TRBV18 and TRBJ2-5; 11 bases fit TRBD2. The CDR3 has 14 amino acids. V was pared by 5 bases and J by 8 bases, with 7 bases of the junction left unmatched. The V gene's germline CDR1 is KGHSH and CDR2 LQKENI. CDR3 nucleotide sequence: TGTGCCAGCTCAACCGGCCTAGCGGGAGGCACCCAGTACTTC. Translated, it gives CASSTGLAGGTQYF.

The chain joins TRBV6-5 to TRBJ1-2; 8 nucleotides match TRBD1. J was trimmed by 2 bases and V by 5 bases; bases with no gene match: 7. This CDR3 region has 15 residues. Looked up from germline, CDR1 is MNHEY and CDR2 is SVGAGI. CDR3 sequence (DNA): TGTGCCAGCAGTACGACAGGGGTAGCCAACTATGGCTACACCTTC. This codes for CASSTTGVANYGYTF.

This clone was counted a single time. This chain connects TRBV19 to TRBJ2-4; no firm D call. This CDR3 has 13 amino acids. Germline CDR1 LNHDA, CDR2 SQIVND (reference sequence). The germline V and J ends were trimmed by 8 bases and 0 bases, with 8 bases remaining between them. CDR3: CASHSLAKNIQYF. For the CDR3, the DNA is TGTGCCAGTCACTCGTTAGCCAAAAACATTCAGTACTTC.

The V and J genes are TRBV3-1 (or the pseudogene TRBV3-2) and TRBJ1-3, with D unclear. V was pared by 3 bases and J by 3 bases, with 6 bases between. CDR1 LGHDT and CDR2 YNNKEL come from the germline V gene (reference sequence). The CDR3 loop spans 13 amino acids. CDR3 loop: CASSQLDGNTIYF. The CDR3 DNA reads TGTGCCAGCAGCCAGTTAGATGGAAACACCATATATTTT.